This entry features one T cell receptor beta chain sequence. Its specificity is unknown. This sample was taken from a study of early T cells in non-severe SARS-CoV-2 infection. The wider study: Alpha and beta chains were unpaired, from unsorted whole-blood bulk RNA.

Unique molecular identifiers were added to individual cDNA molecules. One entry per CDR3 protein, called by TCRdb with MiXCR from the 5' RACE reads. The sample shows under 85,000 distinct CDR3 sequences, 13% of them seen only once. Study-wide findings and caveats: Database matching using VDJdb favored anti-spike CD8 responses, with private and CD4 specificities left missing.

Sequenced material: whole blood. The source is an adult who was a healthcare worker with PCR-confirmed SARS-CoV-2 infection or an uninfected control (not recorded which).

The CDR3 DNA reads TGTGCCAGCAGTGGATCGGGACTTAGTACAAGTGAGCAGTTCTTC. As protein: CASSGSGLSTSEQFF. V gene TRBV6-5 combines with J gene TRBJ2-1; the D gene is possibly TRBD2 (6 bases). The germline V and J ends were trimmed by 5 bases and 9 bases, with 20 bases remaining between them. Germline loops: CDR1 MNHEY, CDR2 SVGAGI. This CDR3 is 15 amino acids long.